This T cell receptor (beta chain) was captured by sequencing in a study of CD8 T cells in Susac syndrome (dated by TCRdb to about 2019). For context, the study as a whole: Of the Susac syndrome patients who were sequenced, six had clinically active disease and eight were in clinical remission. At blood withdrawal, Susac syndrome patients were therapy-naive, treated with corticosteroids (with IVIg additionally given to some), or treated with IVIg alone. The study used repertoire sequencing to test whether antigen drove CD8+ T cell activation and differentiation in Susac syndrome.

RNA was extracted with the RNeasy kit and about 0.5 to 1 ug was reverse transcribed using random hexamers. The immunoSEQ multiplex PCR assay, covering 54 Vbeta and 13 Jbeta segments, was used to amplify TCR beta CDR3 regions. To correct PCR amplification bias, a synthetic template baseline was used for both primer optimization and computational correction. Regarding the original processing steps: Only productive sequences were kept, with reads annotated to V, D and J genes according to IMGT and analyzed in immunoSEQ Analyzer. To calculate clonality, Shannon entropy was normalized by log2 of the number of productive unique sequences and then subtracted from one. For each patient and control, public and private clones were evaluated among the 100 most prevalent clones. Susac-specific clones were defined as absent from healthy and MS cohorts, around 970 published viral clones and other ImmuneACCESS disease sequences. TCRdb cleaned the public reads at Q25 with fastp, built clones with MiXCR and kept in-frame beta chains. Rows merge per CDR3 protein into single entries with the most common DNA and genes. These V and J calls rely on TCRdb rather than the paper's analysis. Counted in this sample were 150,000 or so distinct CDR3 sequences; around 95% of them appeared once. The ten largest make up 0.1% to 0.15% of the sample.

Via the germline V gene, CDR1 is KGHDR and CDR2 SFDVKD. The CDR3 has 16 amino acids, counting the end cysteine and phenylalanine. Only the CDR3 part of the read is kept: 48 bases, read in frame from the first base. V trim: 2 bases; J trim: 6 bases; unmatched bases: 7. Peripheral blood CD8+ and CD4+ T cells from healthy donors, Susac syndrome patients and multiple sclerosis patients were profiled by high-throughput TCR beta sequencing. The Susac syndrome patients fulfilled recently defined diagnostic criteria for either definite or probable disease. Bulk CD8+ and CD4+ T cells were purified magnetically by negative isolation, whereas CD8+ TEMRA cells were enriched by FACS. Blood was collected in EDTA tubes and processed within 24 hours, with PBMCs isolated through density gradient centrifugation. PBMCs destined for TCR sequencing were cryopreserved in liquid nitrogen and later thawed in a 37 °C water bath. A purity of at least 90% was achieved for sorted or isolated CD4+, CD8+ and CD8+ TEMRA cells.

As for this clonotype: The target of this receptor is not known. Per-base qualities were not stored, and no clone one base away is much larger.

The full study reports these points: In the CD4+ T cell repertoire of Susac syndrome patients, clonal expansion was not detected. The number of individuals in the TCR sequencing and HLA analysis was recognized as being relatively small.

Sequenced: CD4+ T cells from PBMCs. The rearranged segments are TRBV24-1 and TRBJ2-1; TRBD2 agrees with 9 junctional bases. The source is a human donor with Susac syndrome. The nucleotide sequence is TGTGCCACCAGTGATTCCCTAGCGGGGTCCCTCAATGAGCAGTTCTTC. It translates as CATSDSLAGSLNEQFF.